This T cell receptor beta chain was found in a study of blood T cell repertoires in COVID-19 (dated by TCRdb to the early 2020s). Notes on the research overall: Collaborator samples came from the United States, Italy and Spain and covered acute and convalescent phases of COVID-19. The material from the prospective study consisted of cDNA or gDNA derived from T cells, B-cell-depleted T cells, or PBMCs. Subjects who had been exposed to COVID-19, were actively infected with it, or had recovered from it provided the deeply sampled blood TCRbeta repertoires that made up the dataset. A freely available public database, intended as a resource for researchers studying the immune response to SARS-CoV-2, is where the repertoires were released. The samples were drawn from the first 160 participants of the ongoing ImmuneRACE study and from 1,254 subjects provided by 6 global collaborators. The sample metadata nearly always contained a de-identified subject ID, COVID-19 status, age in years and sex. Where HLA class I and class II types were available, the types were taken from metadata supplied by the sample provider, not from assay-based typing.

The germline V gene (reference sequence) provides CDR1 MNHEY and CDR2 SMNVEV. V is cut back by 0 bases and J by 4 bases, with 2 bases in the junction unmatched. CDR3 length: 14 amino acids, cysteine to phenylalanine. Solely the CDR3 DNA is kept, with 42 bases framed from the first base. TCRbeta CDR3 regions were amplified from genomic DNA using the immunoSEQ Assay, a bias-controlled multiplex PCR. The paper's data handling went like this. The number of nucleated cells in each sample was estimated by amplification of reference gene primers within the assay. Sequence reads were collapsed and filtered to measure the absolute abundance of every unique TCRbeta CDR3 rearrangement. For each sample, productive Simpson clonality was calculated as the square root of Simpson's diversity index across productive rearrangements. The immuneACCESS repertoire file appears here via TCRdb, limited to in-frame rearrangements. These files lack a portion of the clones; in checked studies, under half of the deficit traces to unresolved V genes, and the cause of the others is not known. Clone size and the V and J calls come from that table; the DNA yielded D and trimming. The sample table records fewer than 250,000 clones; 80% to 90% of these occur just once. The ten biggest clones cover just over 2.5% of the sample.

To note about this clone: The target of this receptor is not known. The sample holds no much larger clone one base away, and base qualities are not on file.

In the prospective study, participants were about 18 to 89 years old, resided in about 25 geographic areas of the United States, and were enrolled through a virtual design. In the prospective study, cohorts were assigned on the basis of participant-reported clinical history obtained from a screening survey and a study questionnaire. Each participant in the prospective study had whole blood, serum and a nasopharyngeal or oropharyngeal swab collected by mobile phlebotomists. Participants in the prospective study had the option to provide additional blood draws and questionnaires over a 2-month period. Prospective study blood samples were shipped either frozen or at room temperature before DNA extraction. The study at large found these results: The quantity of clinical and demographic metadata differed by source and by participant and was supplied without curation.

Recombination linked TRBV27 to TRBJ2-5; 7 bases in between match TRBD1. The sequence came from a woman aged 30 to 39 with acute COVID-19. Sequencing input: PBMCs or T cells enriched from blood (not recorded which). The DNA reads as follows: TGTGCCAGCAGTTTATCAGGGGGCCGAGAGACCCAGTACTTC. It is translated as CASSLSGGRETQYF.